Each of the 25 T cell receptor beta chains below was sequenced from the same sample in a study of beta chain features in type 1 diabetes (dated by TCRdb to about 2018). Library construction relied on the immunoSEQ multiplex PCR assay. The entire amount of isolated RNA was reverse transcribed using the High Capacity cDNA Reverse Transcription Kit, so the sequenced TCRB transcripts were expressed ones. The immuneACCESS repertoire file appears here via TCRdb, limited to in-frame rearrangements. These files lack a portion of the clones; in checked studies, under half of the deficit traces to unresolved V genes, and the cause of the others is not known. Recorded for this sample are roughly 230,000 clones; 9% to 10% of them occurred a single time. Jointly, the top ten make up around 0.037% of the sample. Sequenced input: naive CD4+ T cells from blood. The sample's cell subset or site label, in plain terms: true naive CD4+ T cells. All receptors come from a young woman in good health.

The table lists this clone with many counts. The chain uses TRBV5-4 and TRBJ2-7; D gene unclear. Trimming cost V 2 bases and J 0 bases, with 6 bases left between them. The CDR3 covers 13 residues. CDR1 SGHNT and CDR2 YYREEE come from the germline V gene (reference sequence). This CDR3 reads CASSLVGSYEQYF. The CDR3 DNA is TGTGCCAGCAGCTTAGTCGGCTCCTACGAGCAGTACTTC.

This sequence joins TRBV30 and TRBJ2-2; TRBD2 matches at 10 bases. This CDR3 spans 15 amino acids. From germline, CDR1 is GTSNPN and CDR2 SVGIG (reference sequence). V shed 8 bases, J shed 4 bases, and the junction held 10 bases outside the gene matches. CDR3 in amino acids: CALLAGFIGTGELFF. CDR3 nucleotide sequence: TGTGCCCTACTAGCGGGGTTTATTGGCACCGGGGAGCTGTTTTTT.

The rearrangement links TRBV2 to TRBJ1-1, with D hard to call. V shed 6 bases and J shed 0 bases, with 8 bases lying between them. Germline CDR1 reads SNHLY; CDR2 reads FYNNEI. This CDR3 region has 13 residues. The CDR3 here is CASRILMNTEAFF. CDR3 DNA: TGTGCCAGCAGGATACTGATGAACACTGAAGCTTTCTTT.

The chain recombines TRBV5-1 with TRBJ1-6; D unresolved. CDR3 length equals 17 residues. Germline V gene data show CDR1 as SGHRS and CDR2 as YFSETQ. The ends were cut back, 0 bases at V and 1 base at J, with 11 bases in the middle. CDR3 in amino acids: CASSLVPAASYNSPLHF. The CDR3 DNA sequence: TGCGCCAGCAGCTTGGTTCCCGCAGCGTCCTATAATTCACCCCTCCACTTT.

This clone occurred a few times. The V and J genes are TRBV5-1 and TRBJ2-3; D gene unclear. CDR1 is SGHRS, CDR2 YFSETQ, per germline. The ends were cut back, 4 bases at V and 1 base at J, with 10 bases in the middle. The CDR3 spans 14 residues. CDR3 protein: CASSASPGTDTQYF. The CDR3 coding sequence is TGCGCCAGCAGCGCGAGCCCGGGCACAGATACGCAGTATTTT.

The sample holds a few counts of this clone. The rearrangement links TRBV29-1 to TRBJ2-3; a possible D gene is TRBD2 (6 bases). The CDR3 has 15 amino acids. The V end was cut by 1 base, the J end by 1 base, with 12 bases between. Germline V CDR1 and CDR2: SQVTM, ANQGSEA. The CDR3 DNA sequence: TGCAGCGTTGAAGTACGCGGGGAGGGCACAGATACGCAGTATTTT. Its translation: CSVEVRGEGTDTQYF.

V usage is TRBV7-2 and J usage is TRBJ2-2; possible D gene TRBD2, 6 bases. The V gene's germline CDR1 is SGHTA and CDR2 FQGNSA. The CDR3 contains 16 residues. V was shortened by 6 bases and J by 7 bases, with 21 bases between the two germline ends. CDR3 protein: CASSFVRGGGFGELFF. CDR3 sequence (DNA): TGTGCCAGCAGTTTCGTTCGGGGAGGCGGTTTCGGGGAGCTGTTTTTT.

The chain carries TRBV25-1 and TRBJ1-5; D remains ambiguous. CDR1 is MGHDK, CDR2 SYGVNS, per germline. The CDR3 has 16 amino acids. The ends were cut back, 3 bases at V and 3 bases at J, with 15 bases in the middle. The CDR3 spells CASSDQPAGPNQPQHF. CDR3 sequence (DNA): TGTGCCAGCAGTGATCAACCGGCAGGCCCCAATCAGCCCCAGCATTTT.

The chain couples TRBV30 to TRBJ1-1, with a tentative D call TRBD1 (5 bases). Germline V gives CDR1 GTSNPN, CDR2 SVGIG (reference sequence). The germline V and J ends were trimmed by 5 bases and 1 base, with 11 bases remaining between them. This CDR3 region has 13 residues. CDR3 in amino acids: CAWGQGKNTEAFF. DNA of the CDR3: TGTGCCTGGGGACAAGGGAAGAACACTGAAGCTTTCTTT.

This clone has only a few counts. The CDR3 is CASSELTKYNEQFF. The CDR3 DNA is TGTGCCAGCAGTGAACTAACTAAATACAATGAGCAGTTCTTC. The chain uses TRBV6-1 and TRBJ2-1; D not resolved. This CDR3 has 14 residues. Germline V lookup: CDR1 MNHNS, CDR2 SASEGT. Between the trimmed V and J ends, which lost 2 bases and 4 bases, there was a span of 9 bases.

This clone was seen only a few times. Here the CDR3 DNA reads TGTGCCACAGGGGGAAGGGAAAAACTGTTTTTT. It yields the protein CATGGREKLFF. The chain carries TRBV28 and TRBJ1-4; 7 bases line up with TRBD1. The CDR3 contains 11 residues. The germline gives CDR1 MDHEN, CDR2 SYDVKM. The trim removed 10 bases at V and 8 bases at J, leaving 4 bases unmatched.

This clone has a handful of counts. The chain links TRBV30 to TRBJ1-2; D gene unclear. V dropped 0 bases and J dropped 6 bases, with 11 bases sitting between them. The CDR3 runs to 13 residues. In germline, CDR1 is GTSNPN, CDR2 SVGIG (reference sequence). CDR3 in amino acids: CAWSVQRGNGYTF. In nucleotides, the CDR3 is TGTGCCTGGAGTGTACAACGGGGAAATGGCTACACCTTC.

This chain connects TRBV29-1 to TRBJ2-3; 8 nucleotides align to TRBD2. Per the germline V gene, CDR1 is SQVTM and CDR2 is ANQGSEA. The trim removed 4 bases at V and 1 base at J, leaving 4 bases unmatched. This CDR3 is 14 amino acids long. In DNA form, the CDR3 reads TGCAGCGTTGCCCAGCGGGGGCGCACAGATACGCAGTATTTT. Protein product: CSVAQRGRTDTQYF.

The table lists this clone with a count of one. J is TRBJ2-2 and V is TRBV11-2; perhaps TRBD1 as D (6 bases). The CDR3 spans 16 residues. V was pared by 5 bases and J by 6 bases, with 19 bases between. Germline V CDR1 and CDR2: SGHAT, FQNNGV. The CDR3 coding sequence is TGTGCCAGCAGCCAGGGGCAGGGAAGTCGGCCCGGGGAGCTGTTTTTT. Its protein product is CASSQGQGSRPGELFF.

This clone appeared a few times. This chain uses TRBV2 with TRBJ2-6, with TRBD1 as a possible D gene (5 bases). Germline V gives CDR1 SNHLY, CDR2 FYNNEI. The CDR3 is made up of 16 amino acids. V was clipped by 8 bases and J by 3 bases, with 17 bases between them. CDR3 DNA: TGTGCCAGCGTCCCGAGTGGGGCCCGTGGGGCCAACGTCCTGACTTTC. Translation gives CASVPSGARGANVLTF.

A few counts support this clone. J is TRBJ2-1 and V is TRBV5-5, with 7 bases fitting TRBD2. V shed 4 bases, J shed 6 bases, and the junction held 13 bases outside the gene matches. Germline V CDR1 and CDR2: SGHKS, YYEKEE (reference sequence). The CDR3 loop spans 16 amino acids. Here the CDR3 reads CASSRSGRGRINEQFF. In nucleotides, the CDR3 is TGTGCCAGCAGCCGGAGTGGGCGGGGGAGAATCAATGAGCAGTTCTTC.

The chain has TRBV5-5 and TRBJ2-5, with 10 positions matching TRBD1. The V gene's germline CDR1 is SGHKS and CDR2 YYEKEE (reference sequence). CDR3 length equals 14 residues. With V trimmed by 4 bases and J by 3 bases, 3 bases remained unmatched. The CDR3 spells CASSPGTGEETQYF. The CDR3 DNA sequence: TGTGCCAGCAGCCCCGGGACAGGGGAAGAGACCCAGTACTTC.

This clone has just a few counts. CDR3 coding DNA: TGTGCCAGCAGTGAAGCGCTTCTAGTGAACACTGAAGCTTTCTTT. It yields the protein CASSEALLVNTEAFF. The chain is built from TRBV6-1 and TRBJ1-1; D is unclear. The CDR3 extends over 15 amino acids. V lost 0 bases, J lost 0 bases, and 8 bases lay in between. In germline, CDR1 is MNHNS, CDR2 SASEGT.

This chain links TRBV18 with TRBJ1-3; the D is unclear. The V gene lost 3 bases and the J gene lost 3 bases, with 12 bases spanning the gap. The CDR3 runs to 15 residues. Germline lookup yields CDR1 KGHSH and CDR2 LQKENI. CDR3 loop: CASSPQQRDGNTIYF. As DNA, the CDR3 is TGTGCCAGCTCACCCCAACAGAGGGATGGAAACACCATATATTTT.

This clone was seen a handful of times. The genes are TRBV27 and TRBJ1-4; 7 bases match TRBD1. This CDR3 spans 14 amino acids. Trimming took 5 bases from V and 8 from J; bases not matched to a gene: 8. In germline, CDR1 is MNHEY, CDR2 SMNVEV (reference sequence). The CDR3 DNA is TGTGCCAGCAGTCATCAGGGGGTCGGGGAAAAACTGTTTTTT. Translation: CASSHQGVGEKLFF.

This clone has ten or more counts. The V gene is TRBV27, the J gene TRBJ2-3; maybe TRBD1 (6 bases). Per germline, CDR1 MNHEY and CDR2 SMNVEV (reference sequence). V lost 1 base, J lost 0 bases, and 8 bases lay in between. The CDR3 sequence is 15 residues long. The CDR3 bases are TGTGCCAGCAGTTTATTGCAGGGGAGCACAGATACGCAGTATTTT. Its protein is CASSLLQGSTDTQYF.

The chain uses TRBV30 and TRBJ1-2; tentative D call: TRBD1 (5 bases). V gave up 3 bases and J gave up 7 bases, with 15 bases separating them. Germline values: CDR1 GTSNPN, CDR2 SVGIG (reference sequence). This CDR3 is 13 amino acids long. CDR3 DNA: TGTGCCTGGAGGTGGGGCAGGGAGGGTGGCTACACCTTC. This gives the protein CAWRWGREGGYTF.

The chain's CDR3 is CACTRGRDEKLFF. CDR3 sequence (DNA): TGTGCCTGTACGAGGGGGAGGGATGAAAAACTGTTTTTT. This chain uses TRBV30 with TRBJ1-4, with D perhaps matching TRBD1 (6 bases). The V gene's germline CDR1 is GTSNPN and CDR2 SVGIG (reference sequence). The CDR3 is 13 residues long. Between the trimmed V and J ends, which lost 6 bases and 6 bases, there was a span of 14 bases.

This clone occurred a few times. Compared with germline, one end of the junction differs, possibly owing to a read error. The chain recombines TRBV6-1 with TRBJ1-1, with D unresolved. The CDR3 spans 15 residues. Germline loops: CDR1 MNHNS, CDR2 SASEGT. The CDR3 coding sequence is TGTGCCATCAGTGATCGGGAGAGGATGAACACTGAAGCTTTCTTT. Amino acid sequence: CAISDRERMNTEAFF.

This chain joins TRBV5-1 and TRBJ2-1; 7 nucleotides line up with TRBD2. The CDR3 contains 15 residues. Germline CDR1 is SGHRS and CDR2 is YFSETQ. The V segment lost 4 bases and the J segment 3 bases; nucleotides outside the gene matches: 7. The CDR3 here is CASSLPAGDYNEQFF. Here the CDR3 DNA reads TGCGCCAGCAGCCTCCCGGCGGGGGACTACAATGAGCAGTTCTTC.